The sequence of this T cell receptor (beta chain) was determined in a study of human T cells and chemical hapten exposure. Study information: For the roughly 24-week duration of the study, patients were given weekly doses of diphenylcyclopropenone on the scalp. Patch tests of 0.01% DPC on the upper back were read at 6 days. Study findings and constraints: While controls formed fewer of them, expanded TCRs formed significantly more large CDR3 similarity clusters.

Time point specified: patch test 2, 6 weeks after DPC sensitization. Treatment reported: therapeutic diphenylcyclopropenone sensitization with weekly scalp DPC. Total RNA extraction was carried out from unfractionated whole blood. Germline V gene sequence: CDR1 DFQATT, CDR2 SNEGSKA (reference sequence). The CDR3 spans 14 residues. V shed 6 bases and J shed 7 bases, with 20 bases lying between them. TCRdb used MiXCR to reprocess the RACE reads, holding one entry per CDR3 protein. The data hold 35,000 to 50,000 distinct CDR3 sequences, with 9.5% to 10% observed a single time. In its sample, this clonotype was seen a few times. Antigen: not known.

This sequence joins TRBV20-1 and TRBJ2-3; D is possibly TRBD2 (6 bases). The source is a woman aged 25 to 39 with alopecia areata. Some clones in this sample may be carry-over from other donors' samples. Here the sequenced sample was whole blood, taken in connection with sensitization to the hapten diphenylcyclopropenone (DPC). The CDR3 sequence: CSALAGINIYTQYF. DNA for the CDR3: TGCAGTGCCCTCGCGGGGATAAACATTTATACGCAGTATTTT.